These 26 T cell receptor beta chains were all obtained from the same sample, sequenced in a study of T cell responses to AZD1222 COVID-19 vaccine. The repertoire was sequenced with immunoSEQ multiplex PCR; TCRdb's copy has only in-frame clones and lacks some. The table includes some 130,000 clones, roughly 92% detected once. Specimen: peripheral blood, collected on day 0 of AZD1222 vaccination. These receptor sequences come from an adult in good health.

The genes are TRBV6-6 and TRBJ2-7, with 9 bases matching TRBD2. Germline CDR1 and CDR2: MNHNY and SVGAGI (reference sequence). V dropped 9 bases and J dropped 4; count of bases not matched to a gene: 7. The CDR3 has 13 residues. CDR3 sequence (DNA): TGTGCCAGTAGCGGGAGCGTGACGTACGAGCAGTACTTC. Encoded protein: CASSGSVTYEQYF.

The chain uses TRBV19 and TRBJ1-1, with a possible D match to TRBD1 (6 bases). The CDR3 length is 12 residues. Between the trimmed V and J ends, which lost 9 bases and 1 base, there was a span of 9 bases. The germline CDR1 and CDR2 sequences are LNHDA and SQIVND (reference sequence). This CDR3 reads CASRGWNTEAFF. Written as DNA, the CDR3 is TGTGCCAGCAGGGGTTGGAACACTGAAGCTTTCTTT.

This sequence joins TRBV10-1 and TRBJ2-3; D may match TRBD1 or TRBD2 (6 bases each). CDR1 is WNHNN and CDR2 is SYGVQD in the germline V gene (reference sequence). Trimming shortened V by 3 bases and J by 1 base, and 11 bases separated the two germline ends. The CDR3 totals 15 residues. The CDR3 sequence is CASSDAGEGTDTQYF. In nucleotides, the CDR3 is TGCGCCAGCAGTGATGCAGGGGAGGGCACAGATACGCAGTATTTT.

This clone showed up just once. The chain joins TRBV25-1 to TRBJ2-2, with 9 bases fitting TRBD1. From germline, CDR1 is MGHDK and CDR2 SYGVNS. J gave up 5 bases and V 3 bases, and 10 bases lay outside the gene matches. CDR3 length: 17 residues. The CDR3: CASSDPFGQGWTGELFF. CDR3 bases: TGTGCCAGCAGTGACCCCTTTGGACAGGGGTGGACCGGGGAGCTGTTTTTT. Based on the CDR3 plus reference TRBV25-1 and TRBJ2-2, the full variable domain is EADIYQTPRYLVIGTGKKITLECSQTMGHDKMYWYQQDPGMELHLIHYSYGVNSTEKGDLSSESTVSRIRTEHFPLTLESARPSHTSQYLCASSDPFGQGWTGELFFGEGSRLTVL.

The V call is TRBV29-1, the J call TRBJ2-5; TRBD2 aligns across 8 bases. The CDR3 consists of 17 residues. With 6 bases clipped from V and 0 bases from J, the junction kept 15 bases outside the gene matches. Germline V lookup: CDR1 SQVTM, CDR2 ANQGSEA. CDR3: CSVLAGSEGLYQETQYF. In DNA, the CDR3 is TGCAGCGTGTTAGCGGGAAGTGAGGGCCTGTACCAAGAGACCCAGTACTTC. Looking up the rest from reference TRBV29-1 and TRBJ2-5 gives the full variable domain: SAVISQKPSRDICQRGTSLTIQCQVDSQVTMMFWYRQQPGQSLTLIATANQGSEATYESGFVIDKFPISRPNLTFSTLTVSNMSPEDSSIYLCSVLAGSEGLYQETQYFGPGTRLLVL.

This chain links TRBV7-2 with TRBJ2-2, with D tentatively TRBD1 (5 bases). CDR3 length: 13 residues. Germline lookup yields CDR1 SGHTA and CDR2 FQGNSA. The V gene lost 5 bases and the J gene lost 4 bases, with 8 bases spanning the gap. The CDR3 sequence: CASSRDSTGELFF. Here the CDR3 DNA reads TGTGCCAGCAGCCGAGACAGCACCGGGGAGCTGTTTTTT.

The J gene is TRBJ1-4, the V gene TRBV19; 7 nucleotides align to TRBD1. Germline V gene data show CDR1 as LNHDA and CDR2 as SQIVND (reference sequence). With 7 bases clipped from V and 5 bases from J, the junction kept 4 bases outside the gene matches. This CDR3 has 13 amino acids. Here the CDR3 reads CASTPRGNEKLFF. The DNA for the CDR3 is TGTGCCAGTACCCCCAGGGGGAATGAAAAACTGTTTTTT.

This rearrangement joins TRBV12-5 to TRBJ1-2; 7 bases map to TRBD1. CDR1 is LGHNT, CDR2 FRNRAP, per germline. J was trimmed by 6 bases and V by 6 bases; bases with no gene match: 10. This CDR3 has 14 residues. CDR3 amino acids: CASGTQTGFDGYTF. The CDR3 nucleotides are TGTGCTAGTGGAACTCAGACAGGGTTCGATGGCTACACCTTC.

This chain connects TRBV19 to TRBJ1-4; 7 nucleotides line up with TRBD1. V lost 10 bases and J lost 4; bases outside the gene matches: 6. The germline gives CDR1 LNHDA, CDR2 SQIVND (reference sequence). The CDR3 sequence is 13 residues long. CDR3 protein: CATWDSYNEKLFF. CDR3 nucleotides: TGTGCCACTTGGGACAGCTATAATGAAAAACTGTTTTTT.

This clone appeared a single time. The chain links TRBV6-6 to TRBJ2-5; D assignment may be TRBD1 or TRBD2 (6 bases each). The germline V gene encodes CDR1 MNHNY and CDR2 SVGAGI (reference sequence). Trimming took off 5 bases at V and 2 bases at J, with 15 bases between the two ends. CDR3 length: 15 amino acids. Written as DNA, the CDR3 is TGTGCCAGCAGTCCCGGGGGCCGAGAACAAGAGACCCAGTACTTC. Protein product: CASSPGGREQETQYF.

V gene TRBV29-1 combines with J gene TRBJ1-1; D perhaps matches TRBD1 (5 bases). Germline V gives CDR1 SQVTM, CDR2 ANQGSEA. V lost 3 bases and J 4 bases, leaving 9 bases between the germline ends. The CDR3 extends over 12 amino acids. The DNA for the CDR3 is TGCAGCGTTGACGTGGGGCTCACTGAAGCTTTCTTT. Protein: CSVDVGLTEAFF.

The CDR3 DNA reads TGTGCCAGCAGCGCCGCCGGGGGTCTAGCGGAATACAATGAGCAGTTCTTC. Protein product: CASSAAGGLAEYNEQFF. The V gene is TRBV9, the J gene TRBJ2-1; 7 bases are shared with TRBD2. Germline CDR1 and CDR2: SGDLS and YYNGEE. V shed 3 bases, J shed 4 bases, and the junction held 13 bases outside the gene matches. This CDR3 spans 17 amino acids.

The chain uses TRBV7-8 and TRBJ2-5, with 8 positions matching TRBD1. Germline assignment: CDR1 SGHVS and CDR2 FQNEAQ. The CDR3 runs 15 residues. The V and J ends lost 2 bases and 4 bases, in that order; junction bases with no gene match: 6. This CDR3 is CASSLFETGGETQYF. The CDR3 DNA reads TGTGCCAGCAGCTTATTTGAAACAGGGGGAGAGACCCAGTACTTC.

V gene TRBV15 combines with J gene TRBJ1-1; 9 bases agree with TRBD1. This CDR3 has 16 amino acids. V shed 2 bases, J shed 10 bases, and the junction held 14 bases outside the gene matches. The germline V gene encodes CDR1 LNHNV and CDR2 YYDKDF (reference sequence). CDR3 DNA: TGTGCCACCAGCAGATCTAGAGAGACAGGGGGTCACCTAGCTTTCTTT. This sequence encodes CATSRSRETGGHLAFF.

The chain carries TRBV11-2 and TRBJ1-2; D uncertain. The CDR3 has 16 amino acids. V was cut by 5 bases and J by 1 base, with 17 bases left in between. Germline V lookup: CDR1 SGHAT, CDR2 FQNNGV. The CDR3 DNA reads TGTGCCAGCAGCCCCCTTGGGCAGGCTCTTAACTATGGCTACACCTTC. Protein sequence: CASSPLGQALNYGYTF.

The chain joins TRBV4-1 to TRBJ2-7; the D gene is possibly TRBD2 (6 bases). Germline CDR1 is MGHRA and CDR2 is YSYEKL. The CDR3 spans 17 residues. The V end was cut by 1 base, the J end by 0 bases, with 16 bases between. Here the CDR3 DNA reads TGCGCCAGCAGCCAAGTGGGGGGTTTTGGGGCCTCCTACGAGCAGTACTTC. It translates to CASSQVGGFGASYEQYF.

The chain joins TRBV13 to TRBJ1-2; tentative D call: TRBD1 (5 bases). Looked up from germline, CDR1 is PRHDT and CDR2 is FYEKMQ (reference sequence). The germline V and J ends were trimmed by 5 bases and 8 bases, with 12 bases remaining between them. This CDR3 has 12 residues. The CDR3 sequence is CASSLVGGGYTF. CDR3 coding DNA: TGTGCCAGCAGCCTGGTCGGGGGAGGCTACACCTTC.

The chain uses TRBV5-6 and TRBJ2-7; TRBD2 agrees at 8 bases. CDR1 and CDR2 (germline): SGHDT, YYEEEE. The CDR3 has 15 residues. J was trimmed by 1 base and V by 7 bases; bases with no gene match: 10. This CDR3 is CASEKTQRESYEQYF. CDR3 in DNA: TGTGCCAGCGAGAAAACCCAGCGGGAGTCCTACGAGCAGTACTTC.

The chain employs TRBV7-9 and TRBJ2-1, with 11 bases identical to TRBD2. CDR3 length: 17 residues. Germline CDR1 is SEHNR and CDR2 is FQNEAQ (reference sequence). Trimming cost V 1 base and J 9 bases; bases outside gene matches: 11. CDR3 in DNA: TGTGCCAGCAGCTTAGAGGTAGCGGGAGGGCTAAAGGGTGAGCAGTTCTTC. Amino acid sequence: CASSLEVAGGLKGEQFF.

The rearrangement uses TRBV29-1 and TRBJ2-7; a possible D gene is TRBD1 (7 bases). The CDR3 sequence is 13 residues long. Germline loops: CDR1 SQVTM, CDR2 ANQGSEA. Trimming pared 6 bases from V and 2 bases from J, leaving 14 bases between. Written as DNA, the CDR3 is TGCAGCGTGACAGGGAGGTCTCCCTACGAGCAGTACTTC. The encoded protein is CSVTGRSPYEQYF.

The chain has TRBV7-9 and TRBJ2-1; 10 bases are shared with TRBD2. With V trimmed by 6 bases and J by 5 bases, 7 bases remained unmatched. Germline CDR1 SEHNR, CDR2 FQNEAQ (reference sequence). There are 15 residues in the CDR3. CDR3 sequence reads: CASRTGLADNNEQFF. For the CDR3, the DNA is TGTGCCAGCAGAACCGGACTAGCGGATAACAATGAGCAGTTCTTC. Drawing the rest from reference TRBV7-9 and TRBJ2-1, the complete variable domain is DTGVSQNPRHKITKRGQNVTFRCDPISEHNRLYWYRQTLGQGPEFLTYFQNEAQLEKSRLLSDRFSAERPKGSFSTLEIQRTEQGDSAMYLCASRTGLADNNEQFFGPGTRLTVL.

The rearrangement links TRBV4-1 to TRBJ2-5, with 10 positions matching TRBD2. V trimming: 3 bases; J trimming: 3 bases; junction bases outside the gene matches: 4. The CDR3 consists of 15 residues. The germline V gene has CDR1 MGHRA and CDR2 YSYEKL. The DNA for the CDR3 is TGCGCCAGCAGCCACGGACTAGCGGCAGAAGAGACCCAGTACTTC. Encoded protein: CASSHGLAAEETQYF.

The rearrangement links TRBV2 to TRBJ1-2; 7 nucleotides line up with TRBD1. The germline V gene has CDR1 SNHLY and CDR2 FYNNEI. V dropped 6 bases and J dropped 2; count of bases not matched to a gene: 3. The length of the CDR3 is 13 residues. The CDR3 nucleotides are TGTGCCAGCAGGGCGGGACAGAACTATGGCTACACCTTC. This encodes CASRAGQNYGYTF.

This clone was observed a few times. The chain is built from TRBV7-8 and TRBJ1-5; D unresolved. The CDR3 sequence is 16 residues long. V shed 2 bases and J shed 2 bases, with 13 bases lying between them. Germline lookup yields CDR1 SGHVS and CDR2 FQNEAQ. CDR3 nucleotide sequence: TGTGCCAGCAGCTTAAAGGGATGGACGGGCAATCAGCCCCAGCATTTT. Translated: CASSLKGWTGNQPQHF.

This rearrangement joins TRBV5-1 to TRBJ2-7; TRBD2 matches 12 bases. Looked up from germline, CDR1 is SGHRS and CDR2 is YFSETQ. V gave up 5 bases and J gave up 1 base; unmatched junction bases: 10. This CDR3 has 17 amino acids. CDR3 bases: TGCGCCAGCAGGAGAGAGGAGACTAGCGGGAGTTCCTACGAGCAGTACTTC. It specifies CASRREETSGSSYEQYF.

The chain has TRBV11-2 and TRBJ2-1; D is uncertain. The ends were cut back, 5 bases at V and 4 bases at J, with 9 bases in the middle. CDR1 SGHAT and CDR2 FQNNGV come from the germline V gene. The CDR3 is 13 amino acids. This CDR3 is CASSAGPYNEQFF. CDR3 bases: TGTGCCAGCAGCGCCGGACCATACAATGAGCAGTTCTTC. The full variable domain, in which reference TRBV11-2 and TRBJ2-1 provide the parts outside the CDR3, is EAGVAQSPRYKIIEKRQSVAFWCNPISGHATLYWYQQILGQGPKLLIQFQNNGVVDDSQLPKDRFSAERLKGVDSTLKIQPAKLEDSAVYLCASSAGPYNEQFFGPGTRLTVL.